This T cell receptor (beta chain) was captured by sequencing in a study of blood T cell repertoires in COVID-19. Whole-study context: The United States, Italy and Spain were the sources of the acute and convalescent COVID-19 samples. In each case, the material was cDNA or gDNA derived from T cells, B-cell-depleted T cells, or PBMCs.

Assay: immunoSEQ multiplex PCR; the TCRdb copy retains only in-frame clones and omits some. Among 200,000 to 250,000 clones listed, approximately 86% were seen once. CDR1 is LGHNA and CDR2 is YSLEER in the germline V gene. Between the trimmed V and J ends, which lost 1 base and 0 bases, there was a span of 4 bases. This CDR3 has 15 residues. Participants, about 18 to 90 years old, spanned approximately 25 US areas. The source is a woman in her thirties or forties with acute COVID-19. The sequenced sample was PBMCs or T cells enriched from blood (not recorded which). The chain has TRBV4-3 and TRBJ2-6; D remains unclear. This chain's CDR3 is CASSQAISGANVLTF. CDR3 DNA sequence: TGCGCCAGCAGCCAAGCAATCTCTGGGGCCAACGTCCTGACTTTC.